The sequence of this T cell receptor (beta chain) was determined in a study of blood T cell repertoires in COVID-19. At the level of the study: The United States, Italy and Spain provided the acute and convalescent COVID-19 samples.

The germline CDR1 and CDR2 sequences are MDHEN and SYDVKM. This CDR3 is 13 amino acids long. V was trimmed by 11 bases and J by 1 base, leaving 15 bases between them. Method: immunoSEQ multiplex PCR; TCRdb's copy keeps in-frame clones and lacks some. Among roughly 170,000 clones listed, less than 90% were seen once. This TCR came from a man between 65 and 80 years old with active or convalescent COVID-19. J is TRBJ2-7 and V is TRBV28; tentatively, D is TRBD1 (6 bases). Sequencing input: peripheral blood. DNA for the CDR3: TGTGCCGGGGGACCGGGACAATCCTACGAGCAGTACTTC. This codes for CAGGPGQSYEQYF.